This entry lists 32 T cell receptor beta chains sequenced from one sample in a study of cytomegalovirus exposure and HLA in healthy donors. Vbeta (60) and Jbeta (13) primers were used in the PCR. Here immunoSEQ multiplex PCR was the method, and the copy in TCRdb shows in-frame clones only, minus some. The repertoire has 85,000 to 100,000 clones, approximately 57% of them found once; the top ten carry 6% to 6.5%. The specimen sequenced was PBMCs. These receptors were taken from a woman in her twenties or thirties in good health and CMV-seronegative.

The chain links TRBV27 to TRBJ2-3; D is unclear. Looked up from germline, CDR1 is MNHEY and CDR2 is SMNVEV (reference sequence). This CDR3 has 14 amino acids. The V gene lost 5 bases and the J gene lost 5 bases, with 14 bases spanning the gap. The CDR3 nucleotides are TGTGCCAGCAGTGCCCGGGTCTCGGTAGATACGCAGTATTTT. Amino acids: CASSARVSVDTQYF.

As DNA, the CDR3 is TGTGCCAGCAGTTACGGGGGGGTCAACACTGAAGCTTTCTTT. Protein sequence: CASSYGGVNTEAFF. V and J are TRBV6-6 and TRBJ1-1; possible D gene TRBD1, 5 bases. Per germline, CDR1 MNHNY and CDR2 SVGAGI (reference sequence). V was pared by 2 bases and J by 2 bases, with 9 bases between. The CDR3 has 14 amino acids.

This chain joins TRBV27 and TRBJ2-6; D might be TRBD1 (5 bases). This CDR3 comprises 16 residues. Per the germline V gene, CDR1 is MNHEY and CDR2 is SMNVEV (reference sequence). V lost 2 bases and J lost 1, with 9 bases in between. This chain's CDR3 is CASSLGAGSGANVLTF. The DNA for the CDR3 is TGTGCCAGCAGTTTAGGGGCAGGGTCTGGGGCCAACGTCCTGACTTTC.

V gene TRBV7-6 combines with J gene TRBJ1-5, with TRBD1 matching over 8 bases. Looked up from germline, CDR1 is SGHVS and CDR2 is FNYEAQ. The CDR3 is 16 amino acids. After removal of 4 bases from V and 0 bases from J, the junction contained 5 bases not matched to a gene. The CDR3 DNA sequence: TGTGCCAGCAGCTCAGGGGGCTTTTATAGCAATCAGCCCCAGCATTTT. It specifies CASSSGGFYSNQPQHF. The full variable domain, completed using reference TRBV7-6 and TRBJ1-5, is GAGVSQSPRYKVTKRGQDVALRCDPISGHVSLYWYRQALGQGPEFLTYFNYEAQQDKSGLPNDRFSAERPEGSISTLTIQRTEQRDSAMYRCASSSGGFYSNQPQHFGDGTRLSIL.

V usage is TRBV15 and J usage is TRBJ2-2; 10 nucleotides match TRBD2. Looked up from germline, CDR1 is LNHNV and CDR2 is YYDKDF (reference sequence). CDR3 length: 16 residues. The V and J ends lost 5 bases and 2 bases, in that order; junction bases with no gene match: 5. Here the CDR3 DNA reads TGTGCCACCAGCCCGGGACTAGCGAGCAACACCGGGGAGCTGTTTTTT. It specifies CATSPGLASNTGELFF.

The CDR3 DNA reads TGTGCCAGCAGCCTCCGCCGGGACACCGTTACTAACTATGGCTACACCTTC. It specifies CASSLRRDTVTNYGYTF. V usage is TRBV7-9 and J usage is TRBJ1-2, with D possibly TRBD1 on 6 matching bases. The CDR3 runs to 17 residues. Trimming cost V 5 bases and J 0 bases, with 19 bases left between them. Germline lookup yields CDR1 SEHNR and CDR2 FQNEAQ (reference sequence).

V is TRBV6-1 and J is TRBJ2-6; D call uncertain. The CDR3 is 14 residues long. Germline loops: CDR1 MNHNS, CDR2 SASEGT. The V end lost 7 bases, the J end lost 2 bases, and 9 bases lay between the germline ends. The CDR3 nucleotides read TGTGCCAGCATAGCCACTCCTGGGGCCAACGTCCTGACTTTC. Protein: CASIATPGANVLTF.

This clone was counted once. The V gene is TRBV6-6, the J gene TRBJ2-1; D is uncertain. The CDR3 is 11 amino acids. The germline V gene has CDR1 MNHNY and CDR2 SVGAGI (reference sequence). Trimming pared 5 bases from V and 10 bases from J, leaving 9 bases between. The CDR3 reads CASSPGYEQFF. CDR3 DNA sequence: TGTGCCAGCAGTCCAGGCTACGAGCAGTTCTTC.

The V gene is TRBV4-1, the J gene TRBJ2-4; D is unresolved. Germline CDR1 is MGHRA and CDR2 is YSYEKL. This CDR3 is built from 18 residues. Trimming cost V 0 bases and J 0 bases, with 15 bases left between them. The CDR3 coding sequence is TGCGCCAGCAGCCAAGATCGTCCCGAGAACCTAGCCAAAAACATTCAGTACTTC. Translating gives CASSQDRPENLAKNIQYF.

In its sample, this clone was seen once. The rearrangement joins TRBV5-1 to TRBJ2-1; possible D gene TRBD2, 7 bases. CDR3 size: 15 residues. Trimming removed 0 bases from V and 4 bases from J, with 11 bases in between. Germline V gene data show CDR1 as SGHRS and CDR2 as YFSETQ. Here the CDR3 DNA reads TGCGCCAGCAGCTTGGAGGGGGACTATTACAATGAGCAGTTCTTC. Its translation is CASSLEGDYYNEQFF.

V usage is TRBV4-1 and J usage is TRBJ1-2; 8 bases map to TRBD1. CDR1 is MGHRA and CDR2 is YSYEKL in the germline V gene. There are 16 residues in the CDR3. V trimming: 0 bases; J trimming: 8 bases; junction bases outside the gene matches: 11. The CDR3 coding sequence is TGCGCCAGCAGCCAAGATAACTCAGGACAGGGTTTCGGCTACACCTTC. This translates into CASSQDNSGQGFGYTF.

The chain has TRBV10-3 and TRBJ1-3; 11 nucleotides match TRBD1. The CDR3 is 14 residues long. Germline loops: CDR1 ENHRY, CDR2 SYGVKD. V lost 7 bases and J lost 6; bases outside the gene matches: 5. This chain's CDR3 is CAITAGQGANTIYF. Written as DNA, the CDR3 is TGTGCCATCACCGCCGGACAGGGGGCAAACACCATATATTTT.

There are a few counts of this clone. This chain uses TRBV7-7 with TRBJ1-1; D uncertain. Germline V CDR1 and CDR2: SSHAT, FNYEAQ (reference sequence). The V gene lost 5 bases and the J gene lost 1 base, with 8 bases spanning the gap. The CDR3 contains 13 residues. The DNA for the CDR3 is TGTGCCAGCAGCCGGACTGAGAACACTGAAGCTTTCTTT. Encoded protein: CASSRTENTEAFF.

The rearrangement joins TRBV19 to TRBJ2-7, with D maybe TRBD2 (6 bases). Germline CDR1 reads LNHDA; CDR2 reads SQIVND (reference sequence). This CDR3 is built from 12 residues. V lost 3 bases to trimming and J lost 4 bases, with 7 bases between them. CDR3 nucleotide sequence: TGTGCCAGTAGTATGGAGGGGTACGAGCAGTACTTC. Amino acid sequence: CASSMEGYEQYF.

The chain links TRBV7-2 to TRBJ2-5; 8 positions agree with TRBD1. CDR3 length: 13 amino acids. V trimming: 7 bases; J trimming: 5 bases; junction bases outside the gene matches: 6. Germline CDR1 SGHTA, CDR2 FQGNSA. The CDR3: CASIRGLGETQYF. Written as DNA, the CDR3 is TGTGCCAGCATCAGGGGGCTAGGGGAGACCCAGTACTTC.

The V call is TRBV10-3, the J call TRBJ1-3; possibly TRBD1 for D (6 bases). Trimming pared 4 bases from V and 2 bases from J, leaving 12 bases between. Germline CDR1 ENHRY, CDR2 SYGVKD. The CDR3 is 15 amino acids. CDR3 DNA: TGTGCCATCAGTGGACAGGTCGGAACTGGAAACACCATATATTTT. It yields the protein CAISGQVGTGNTIYF.

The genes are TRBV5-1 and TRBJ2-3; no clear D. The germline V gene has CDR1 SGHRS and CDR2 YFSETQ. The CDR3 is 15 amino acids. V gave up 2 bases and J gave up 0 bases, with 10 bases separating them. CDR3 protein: CASSFRSSSTDTQYF. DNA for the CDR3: TGCGCCAGCAGCTTTCGGTCGTCTAGCACAGATACGCAGTATTTT. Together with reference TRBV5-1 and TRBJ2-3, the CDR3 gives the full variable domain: KAGVTQTPRYLIKTRGQQVTLSCSPISGHRSVSWYQQTPGQGLQFLFEYFSETQRNKGNFPGRFSGRQFSNSRSEMNVSTLELGDSALYLCASSFRSSSTDTQYFGPGTRLTVL.

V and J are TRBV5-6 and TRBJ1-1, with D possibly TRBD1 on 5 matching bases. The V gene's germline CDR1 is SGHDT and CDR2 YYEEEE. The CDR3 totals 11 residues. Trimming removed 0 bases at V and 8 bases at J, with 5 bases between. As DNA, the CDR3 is TGTGCCAGCAGCTTGGGACAGGAAGCTTTCTTT. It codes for CASSLGQEAFF. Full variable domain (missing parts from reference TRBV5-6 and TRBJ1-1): DAGVTQSPTHLIKTRGQQVTLRCSPKSGHDTVSWYQQALGQGPQFIFQYYEEEERQRGNFPDRFSGHQFPNYSSELNVNALLLGDSALYLCASSLGQEAFFGQGTRLTVV.

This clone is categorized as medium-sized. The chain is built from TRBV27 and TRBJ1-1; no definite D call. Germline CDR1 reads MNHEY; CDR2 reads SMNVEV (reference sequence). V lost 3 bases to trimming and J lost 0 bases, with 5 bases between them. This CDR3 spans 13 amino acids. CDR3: CASSFSVNTEAFF. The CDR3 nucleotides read TGTGCCAGCAGTTTCTCAGTGAACACTGAAGCTTTCTTT.

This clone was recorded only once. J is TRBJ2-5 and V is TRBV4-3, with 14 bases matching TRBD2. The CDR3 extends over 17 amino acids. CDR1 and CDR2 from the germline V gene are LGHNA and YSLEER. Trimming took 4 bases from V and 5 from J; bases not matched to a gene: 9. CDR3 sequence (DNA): TGCGCCAGCAGCCGAGGTAGGGGACTAGCGGGAGATGAGACCCAGTACTTC. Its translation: CASSRGRGLAGDETQYF.

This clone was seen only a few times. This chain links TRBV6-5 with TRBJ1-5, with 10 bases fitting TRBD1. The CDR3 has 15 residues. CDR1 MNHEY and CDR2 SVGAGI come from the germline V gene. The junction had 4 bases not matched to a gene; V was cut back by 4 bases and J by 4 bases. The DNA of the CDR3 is TGTGCCAGCAGTTTTGGACAGGGGGATAATCAGCCCCAGCATTTT. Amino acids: CASSFGQGDNQPQHF.

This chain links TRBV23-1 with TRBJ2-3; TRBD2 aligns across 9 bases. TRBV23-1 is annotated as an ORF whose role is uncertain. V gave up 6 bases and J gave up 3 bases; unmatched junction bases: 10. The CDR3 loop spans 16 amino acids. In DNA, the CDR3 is TGCGCCAGCAGACCATGGACGCGGGAGGGGACAGATACGCAGTATTTT. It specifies CASRPWTREGTDTQYF.

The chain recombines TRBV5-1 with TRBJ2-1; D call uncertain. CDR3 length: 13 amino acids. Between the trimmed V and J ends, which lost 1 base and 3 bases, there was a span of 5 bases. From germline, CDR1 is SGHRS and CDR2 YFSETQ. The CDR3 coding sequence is TGCGCCAGCAGCTTGCCTAGCTACAATGAGCAGTTCTTC. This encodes CASSLPSYNEQFF. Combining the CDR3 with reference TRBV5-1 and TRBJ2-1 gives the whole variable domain KAGVTQTPRYLIKTRGQQVTLSCSPISGHRSVSWYQQTPGQGLQFLFEYFSETQRNKGNFPGRFSGRQFSNSRSEMNVSTLELGDSALYLCASSLPSYNEQFFGPGTRLTVL.

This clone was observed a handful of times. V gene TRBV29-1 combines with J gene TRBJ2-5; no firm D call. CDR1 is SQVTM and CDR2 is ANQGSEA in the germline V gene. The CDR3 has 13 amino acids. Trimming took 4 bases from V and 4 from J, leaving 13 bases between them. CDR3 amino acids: CSVAQNDGETQYF. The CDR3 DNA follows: TGCAGCGTTGCTCAGAACGATGGAGAGACCCAGTACTTC.

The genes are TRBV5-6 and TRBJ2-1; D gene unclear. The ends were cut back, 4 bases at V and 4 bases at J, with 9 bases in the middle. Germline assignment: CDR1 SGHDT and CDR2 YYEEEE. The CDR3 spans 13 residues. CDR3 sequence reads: CASSLGSYNEQFF. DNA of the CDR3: TGTGCCAGCAGCCTCGGGTCTTACAATGAGCAGTTCTTC.

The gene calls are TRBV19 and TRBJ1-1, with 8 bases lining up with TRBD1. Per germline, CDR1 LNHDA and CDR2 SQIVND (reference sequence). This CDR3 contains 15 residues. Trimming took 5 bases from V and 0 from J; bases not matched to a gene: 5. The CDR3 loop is CASSPSGGMNTEAFF. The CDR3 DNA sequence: TGTGCCAGTAGTCCTTCAGGGGGCATGAACACTGAAGCTTTCTTT.

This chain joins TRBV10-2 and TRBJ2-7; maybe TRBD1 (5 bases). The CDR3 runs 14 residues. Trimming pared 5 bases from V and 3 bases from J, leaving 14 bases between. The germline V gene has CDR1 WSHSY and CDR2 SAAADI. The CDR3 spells CASSPQGPYYEQYF. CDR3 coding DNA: TGCGCCAGCAGTCCTCAGGGTCCCTACTACGAGCAGTACTTC.

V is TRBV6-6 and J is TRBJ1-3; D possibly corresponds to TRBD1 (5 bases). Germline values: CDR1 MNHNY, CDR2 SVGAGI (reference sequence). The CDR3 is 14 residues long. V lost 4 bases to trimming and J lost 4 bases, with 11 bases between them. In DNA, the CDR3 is TGTGCCAGCAGTTCACGGGGGTGGGGAAACACCATATATTTT. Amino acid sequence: CASSSRGWGNTIYF.

The CDR3 DNA reads as TGTGCCAGCAGCCGAGGGAGTTTTTATAGCAATCAGCCCCAGCATTTT. It encodes CASSRGSFYSNQPQHF. The rearrangement joins TRBV28 to TRBJ1-5; D gene unclear. The V end lost 6 bases, the J end lost 0 bases, and 15 bases lay between the germline ends. Germline V gene data show CDR1 as MDHEN and CDR2 as SYDVKM. There are 16 residues in the CDR3.

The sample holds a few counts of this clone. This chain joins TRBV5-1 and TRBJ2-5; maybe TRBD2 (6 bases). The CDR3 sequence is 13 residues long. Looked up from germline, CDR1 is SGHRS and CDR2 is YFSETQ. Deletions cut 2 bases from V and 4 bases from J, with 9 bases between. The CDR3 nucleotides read TGCGCCAGCAGCTTCTGGGAGGTAGAGACCCAGTACTTC. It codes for CASSFWEVETQYF. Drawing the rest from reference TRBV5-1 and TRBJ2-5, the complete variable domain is KAGVTQTPRYLIKTRGQQVTLSCSPISGHRSVSWYQQTPGQGLQFLFEYFSETQRNKGNFPGRFSGRQFSNSRSEMNVSTLELGDSALYLCASSFWEVETQYFGPGTRLLVL.

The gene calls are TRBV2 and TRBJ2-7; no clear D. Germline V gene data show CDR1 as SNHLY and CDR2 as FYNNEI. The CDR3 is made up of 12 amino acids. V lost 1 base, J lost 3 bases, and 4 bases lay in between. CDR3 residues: CASSEVIYEQYF. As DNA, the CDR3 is TGTGCCAGCAGTGAAGTCATCTACGAGCAGTACTTC.

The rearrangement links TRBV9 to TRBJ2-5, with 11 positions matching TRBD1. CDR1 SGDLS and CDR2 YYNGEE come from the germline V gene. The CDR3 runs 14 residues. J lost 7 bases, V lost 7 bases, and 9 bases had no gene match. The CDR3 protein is CASARTGGEGTQYF. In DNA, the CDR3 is TGTGCCAGCGCTAGGACAGGGGGCGAGGGGACCCAGTACTTC.